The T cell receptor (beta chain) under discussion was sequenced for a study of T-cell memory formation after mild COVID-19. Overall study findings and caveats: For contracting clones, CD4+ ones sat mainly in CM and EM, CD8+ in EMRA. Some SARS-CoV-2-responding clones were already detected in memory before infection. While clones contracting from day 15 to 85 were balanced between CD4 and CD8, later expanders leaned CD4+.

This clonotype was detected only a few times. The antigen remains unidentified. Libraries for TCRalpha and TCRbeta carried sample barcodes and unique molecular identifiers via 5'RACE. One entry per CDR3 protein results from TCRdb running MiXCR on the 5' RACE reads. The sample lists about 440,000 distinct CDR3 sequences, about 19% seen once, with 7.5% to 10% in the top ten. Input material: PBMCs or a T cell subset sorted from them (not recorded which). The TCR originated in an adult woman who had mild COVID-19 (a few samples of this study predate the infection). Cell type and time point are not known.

The CDR3 sequence is CASSLEGGVWDEQFF. CDR3 nucleotides: TGCGCCAGCAGCTTGGAAGGGGGCGTTTGGGATGAGCAGTTCTTC. This chain uses TRBV5-1 with TRBJ2-1; 7 bases map to TRBD1. The CDR3 runs 15 residues. The germline CDR1 and CDR2 sequences are SGHRS and YFSETQ. The V segment lost 0 bases and the J segment 8 bases; nucleotides outside the gene matches: 8. The full variable domain, rest sourced from reference TRBV5-1 and TRBJ2-1, is KAGVTQTPRYLIKTRGQQVTLSCSPISGHRSVSWYQQTPGQGLQFLFEYFSETQRNKGNFPGRFSGRQFSNSRSEMNVSTLELGDSALYLCASSLEGGVWDEQFFGPGTRLTVL.